The 21 T cell receptor beta chains in this list originate from one sample, sequenced in a study of immune evolution from preneoplasia to lung adenocarcinoma. This table comes from immunoSEQ multiplex PCR, and its TCRdb copy is limited to in-frame clones, with some not included. The data show approximately 12,000 clones, with roughly 90% seen just once and 3% to 4% held by the top ten. Sequenced: FFPE invasive lung adenocarcinoma tissue. The receptor set was obtained from a person aged 70 to 85 with invasive lung adenocarcinoma.

The chain couples TRBV28 to TRBJ1-1; the D gene is possibly TRBD1 (5 bases). This CDR3 has 14 residues. The V and J ends lost 7 bases and 3 bases respectively, with 15 bases between them. Germline CDR1 is MDHEN and CDR2 is SYDVKM. The CDR3 protein is CASIVAGGDTEAFF. The CDR3, as DNA: TGTGCCAGCATCGTCGCGGGGGGGGACACTGAAGCTTTCTTT. Full variable domain (outside the CDR3, taken from reference TRBV28 and TRBJ1-1): DVKVTQSSRYLVKRTGEKVFLECVQDMDHENMFWYRQDPGLGLRLIYFSYDVKMKEKGDIPEGYSVSREKKERFSLILESASTNQTSMYLCASIVAGGDTEAFFGQGTRLTVV.

This rearrangement joins TRBV28 to TRBJ1-5; D might be TRBD1 (6 bases). V was pared by 6 bases and J by 2 bases, with 11 bases between. The CDR3 contains 14 residues. The germline V gene encodes CDR1 MDHEN and CDR2 SYDVKM. The CDR3 region is CASSLNRGNQPQHF. DNA of the CDR3: TGTGCCAGCAGCTTAAACAGGGGCAATCAGCCCCAGCATTTT.

This chain joins TRBV7-8 and TRBJ1-5; D is possibly TRBD1 (5 bases). The V gene's germline CDR1 is SGHVS and CDR2 FQNEAQ. The V end was cut by 5 bases, the J end by 3 bases, with 14 bases between. This CDR3 is built from 15 residues. The CDR3 DNA is TGTGCCAGCAGCCTAGGGGTGTTCGACAATCAGCCCCAGCATTTT. This encodes CASSLGVFDNQPQHF.

This clone was seen more than once but under ten times. The chain links TRBV18 to TRBJ1-4, with a possible D match to TRBD1 (5 bases). The CDR3 runs to 15 residues. Trimming shortened V by 3 bases and J by 6 bases, and 14 bases separated the two germline ends. CDR1 KGHSH and CDR2 LQKENI come from the germline V gene. CDR3 coding DNA: TGTGCCAGCTCACCTCTCGCAGGGTTGGATGAAAAACTGTTTTTT. Amino acids: CASSPLAGLDEKLFF.

The chain links TRBV28 to TRBJ1-1, with 7 nucleotides matching TRBD1. Trimming at V came to 7 bases and at J to 4 bases, leaving 9 bases not matched to a gene. Germline loops: CDR1 MDHEN, CDR2 SYDVKM. This CDR3 is 14 amino acids long. The CDR3 DNA reads TGTGCCAGCACCAGAAACAGGGGCCGCACTGAAGCTTTCTTT. This codes for CASTRNRGRTEAFF.

The V call is TRBV7-3, the J call TRBJ2-5; 7 bases fit TRBD2. J gave up 5 bases and V 5 bases, and 8 bases lay outside the gene matches. In germline, CDR1 is SGHTA, CDR2 FQGTGA. The CDR3 consists of 14 residues. The CDR3 region is CASSQGGTQETQYF. For the CDR3, the DNA is TGTGCCAGCAGCCAGGGAGGGACCCAGGAGACCCAGTACTTC.

The chain carries TRBV7-2 and TRBJ2-7, with 8 bases lining up with TRBD2. The J segment lost 12 bases and the V segment lost 5 bases, leaving 15 bases of the junction unmatched. Germline V lookup: CDR1 SGHTA, CDR2 FQGNSA. The CDR3 extends over 14 amino acids. CDR3 sequence reads: CASSPSPGPSGRYF. The CDR3 nucleotides read TGTGCCAGCAGCCCCAGCCCGGGTCCCAGCGGGAGGTACTTC.

The genes are TRBV9 and TRBJ2-6; possibly TRBD2 for D (5 bases). The CDR3 is 16 amino acids. V lost 0 bases and J lost 1, with 8 bases in between. Germline V gives CDR1 SGDLS, CDR2 YYNGEE. CDR3 coding DNA: TGTGCCAGCAGCGTAGGGTCGGGGTCTGGGGCCAACGTCCTGACTTTC. It specifies CASSVGSGSGANVLTF.

The table lists this clone with a few counts. The chain uses TRBV29-1 and TRBJ1-2; the D is unclear. Trimming left V 1 base short and J 9 bases short, with 9 bases between. The length of the CDR3 is 11 residues. Germline V gene lookup returns CDR1 SQVTM and CDR2 ANQGSEA. Here the CDR3 DNA reads TGCAGCGTTGAAGCCCGGGAACGCTACACCTTC. It translates to CSVEARERYTF.

The genes are TRBV5-4 and TRBJ2-7; D not resolved. V shed 1 base and J shed 3 bases, with 11 bases lying between them. Germline lookup yields CDR1 SGHNT and CDR2 YYREEE (reference sequence). The CDR3 length is 14 residues. The CDR3 region is CASSLKLDGYEQYF. CDR3 coding DNA: TGTGCCAGCAGCTTGAAACTGGACGGCTACGAGCAGTACTTC.

The chain is built from TRBV5-4 and TRBJ2-7, with D possibly matching TRBD1 (6 bases). This CDR3 has 13 amino acids. Germline V gives CDR1 SGHNT, CDR2 YYREEE (reference sequence). Deletions cut 0 bases from V and 7 bases from J, with 11 bases between. The CDR3 region is CASSLGGRGEQYF. The DNA of the CDR3 is TGTGCCAGCAGCTTGGGAGGCAGGGGTGAGCAGTACTTC.

The gene calls are TRBV27 and TRBJ2-1; 10 nucleotides agree with TRBD1. The CDR3 is made up of 15 amino acids. The V and J ends lost 3 bases and 6 bases, in that order; junction bases with no gene match: 5. Germline V gene sequence: CDR1 MNHEY, CDR2 SMNVEV (reference sequence). The CDR3 sequence: CASSFGGTGANEQFF. The CDR3 bases are TGTGCCAGCAGTTTTGGAGGGACAGGGGCCAATGAGCAGTTCTTC.

This sequence joins TRBV18 and TRBJ1-2, with 7 bases lining up with TRBD1. V lost 7 bases, J lost 7 bases, and 9 bases stayed unmatched. The length of the CDR3 is 13 residues. Germline V gene sequence: CDR1 KGHSH, CDR2 LQKENI. The CDR3: CASFREGAPGYTF. The CDR3 region has the DNA TGTGCCAGCTTTCGTGAGGGGGCCCCTGGCTACACCTTC.

This chain joins TRBV5-1 and TRBJ2-3, with D possibly TRBD1 on 6 matching bases. CDR3 length: 13 residues. Per the germline V gene, CDR1 is SGHRS and CDR2 is YFSETQ. V shed 6 bases and J shed 1 base, with 9 bases lying between them. CDR3 sequence: CASIQGRTDTQYF. CDR3 DNA sequence: TGCGCCAGCATACAGGGCCGCACAGATACGCAGTATTTT.

This chain links TRBV6-1 with TRBJ1-1; D uncertain. V was trimmed by 7 bases and J by 3 bases, leaving 12 bases between them. The CDR3 loop spans 13 amino acids. The germline V gene has CDR1 MNHNS and CDR2 SASEGT. CDR3 region: CASKRVLDTEAFF. In nucleotides, the CDR3 is TGTGCCAGCAAGCGGGTTTTGGACACTGAAGCTTTCTTT.

The chain has TRBV7-2 and TRBJ2-7; D gene unclear. This CDR3 spans 14 amino acids. V was pared by 0 bases and J by 1 base, with 7 bases between. Germline V lookup: CDR1 SGHTA, CDR2 FQGNSA. The CDR3 sequence is CASSLAALSYEQYF. CDR3 nucleotides: TGTGCCAGCAGCTTAGCGGCACTATCCTACGAGCAGTACTTC.

This rearrangement joins TRBV29-1 to TRBJ1-1; a weak D match, TRBD1 (5 bases). Germline V gene lookup returns CDR1 SQVTM and CDR2 ANQGSEA. The CDR3 spans 12 residues. Trimming removed 4 bases at V and 14 bases at J, with 20 bases between. CDR3 in DNA: TGCAGCGTTGTTTCAATTTCAGGGTTGTTATTCTTT. Its translation is CSVVSISGLLFF.

The chain recombines TRBV9 with TRBJ1-1; 7 positions agree with TRBD1. The CDR3 is 16 amino acids. V shed 4 bases and J 2 bases; nucleotides not matched to a gene: 11. Germline V gives CDR1 SGDLS, CDR2 YYNGEE. The CDR3 sequence is CASSYYDRVGNTEAFF. The CDR3 bases are TGTGCCAGCAGCTACTACGACAGGGTTGGAAACACTGAAGCTTTCTTT.

This clone was found once. This rearrangement joins TRBV30 to TRBJ1-2; 7 nucleotides line up with TRBD1. The length of the CDR3 is 17 residues. Germline lookup yields CDR1 GTSNPN and CDR2 SVGIG (reference sequence). The V segment lost 4 bases and the J segment 5 bases; nucleotides outside the gene matches: 19. CDR3 DNA: TGTGCCTGGACCAGGGGGGCGTGGTCCAGAGAACCTTATGGCTACACCTTC. It encodes CAWTRGAWSREPYGYTF.

The chain combines TRBV9 with TRBJ2-3; 14 nucleotides line up with TRBD2. Germline CDR1 and CDR2: SGDLS and YYNGEE. V lost 0 bases, J lost 6 bases, and 3 bases stayed unmatched. The CDR3 consists of 16 residues. The CDR3 nucleotides are TGTGCCAGCAGCGTAGGGACTAGCGGGAGGCTGGATACGCAGTATTTT. Amino acids: CASSVGTSGRLDTQYF.

This clone was counted a single time. The chain joins TRBV19 to TRBJ2-7; 11 bases agree with TRBD2. Looked up from germline, CDR1 is LNHDA and CDR2 is SQIVND (reference sequence). With V trimmed by 9 bases and J by 1 base, 2 bases remained unmatched. The CDR3 sequence is 13 residues long. CDR3 region: CASTSGGSYEQYF. In DNA form, the CDR3 reads TGTGCCAGCACTAGCGGGGGATCCTACGAGCAGTACTTC.